This TCR beta chain was obtained from a study of T-cell memory formation after mild COVID-19. TCRdb independently ran MiXCR on the 5' RACE reads; one entry per CDR3 protein. The sample lists 180,000 or so distinct CDR3 sequences; roughly 10% were seen once. Sequenced input: PBMCs or a T cell subset sorted from them (not recorded which). This receptor was identified in a man aged 18 to 29 who had mild COVID-19 (a few samples of this study predate the infection). Cell type and time point are not known.

The CDR3 DNA sequence: TGTGCCTGGAGTGTAAAGTTGGTGAGGGGGAGCTCCTACGAGCAGTACTTC. Protein: CAWSVKLVRGSSYEQYF. The chain joins TRBV30 to TRBJ2-7; TRBD1 might be the D (6 bases). Trimming removed 0 bases from V and 0 bases from J, with 18 bases in between. Looked up from germline, CDR1 is GTSNPN and CDR2 is SVGIG (reference sequence). The CDR3 sequence is 17 residues long.